This entry lists 21 T cell receptor beta chains sequenced from one sample in a study of T cell responses to AZD1222 COVID-19 vaccine. Data came from immunoSEQ multiplex PCR; TCRdb stores just in-frame clones and leaves some out. The sample records fewer than 150,000 clones, under 95% being singletons. The source material was peripheral blood, sampled on day 0 of AZD1222 vaccination. The receptors were gathered from an adult in good health.

This chain uses TRBV4-1 with TRBJ1-5; 8 positions agree with TRBD1. The CDR3 runs 15 residues. Germline CDR1 is MGHRA and CDR2 is YSYEKL. The ends lost 4 bases at V and 6 bases at J; junction bases unmatched: 8. The CDR3 region is CASSPGTGPGQPQHF. DNA of the CDR3: TGCGCCAGCAGCCCTGGGACAGGCCCAGGTCAGCCCCAGCATTTT.

This sequence joins TRBV6-5 and TRBJ1-2; D remains ambiguous. V gave up 4 bases and J gave up 6 bases, with 9 bases separating them. CDR1 and CDR2 (germline): MNHEY, SVGAGI. This CDR3 is 12 amino acids long. For the CDR3, the DNA is TGTGCCAGCAGTTCCGGGGTCGATGGCTACACCTTC. Its translation: CASSSGVDGYTF.

V is TRBV10-3 and J is TRBJ1-4; 8 positions agree with TRBD1. CDR1 ENHRY and CDR2 SYGVKD come from the germline V gene. CDR3 size: 16 residues. The ends lost 6 bases at V and 1 base at J; junction bases unmatched: 7. The CDR3 spells CAISTGTGETNEKLFF. The CDR3 bases are TGTGCCATCAGCACCGGGACAGGTGAAACTAATGAAAAACTGTTTTTT.

The chain employs TRBV7-3 and TRBJ1-1; D may be TRBD1 (6 bases). Per germline, CDR1 SGHTA and CDR2 FQGTGA. V was trimmed by 5 bases and J by 5 bases, leaving 18 bases between them. The CDR3 loop spans 15 amino acids. CDR3 DNA: TGTGCCAGCAGCCTAGGTCCTCAGGGGCTTACTGAAGCTTTCTTT. It yields the protein CASSLGPQGLTEAFF.

The rearrangement joins TRBV6-5 to TRBJ2-1; 9 positions agree with TRBD1. The V gene's germline CDR1 is MNHEY and CDR2 SVGAGI. CDR3 length: 15 residues. Trimming at V came to 7 bases and at J to 7 bases, leaving 11 bases not matched to a gene. The CDR3 here is CASNSRDRVANEQFF. As DNA, the CDR3 is TGTGCCAGCAATTCCCGGGACAGGGTCGCGAATGAGCAGTTCTTC.

The gene calls are TRBV2 and TRBJ1-2; possibly TRBD1 for D (5 bases). V was cut by 6 bases and J by 11 bases, with 22 bases left in between. Germline V gives CDR1 SNHLY, CDR2 FYNNEI. The CDR3 has 14 amino acids. The CDR3 DNA is TGTGCCAGCAGACCGGACACGGCTTCTATAGGGTACACCTTC. This translates into CASRPDTASIGYTF.

The rearrangement uses TRBV6-5 and TRBJ2-1; TRBD2 might be the D (6 bases). Germline CDR1 reads MNHEY; CDR2 reads SVGAGI. V was pared by 2 bases and J by 5 bases, with 10 bases between. The CDR3 runs to 14 residues. CDR3 residues: CASSYTPGDNEQFF. CDR3 DNA: TGTGCCAGCAGTTACACACCGGGAGACAATGAGCAGTTCTTC.

The chain is built from TRBV5-1 and TRBJ2-7, with D possibly being TRBD2 (5 bases). Trimming stripped 4 bases from V and 1 base from J, with 12 bases between. Germline V CDR1 and CDR2: SGHRS, YFSETQ. The CDR3 extends over 14 amino acids. For the CDR3, the DNA is TGCGCCAGCAGCATGGAACTAGTTTCCTACGAGCAGTACTTC. Translation gives CASSMELVSYEQYF.

The rearrangement uses TRBV14 and TRBJ1-5; 9 bases match TRBD1. J lost 1 base, V lost 1 base, and 2 bases had no gene match. The CDR3 sequence is 16 residues long. Germline CDR1 reads SGHDN; CDR2 reads FVKESK. CDR3 nucleotide sequence: TGTGCCAGCAGCCAAGTGACAGGGGGAAGCAATCAGCCCCAGCATTTT. This translates into CASSQVTGGSNQPQHF.

This clone was seen a few times. The chain has TRBV28 and TRBJ2-7; TRBD2 matches at 9 bases. Germline loops: CDR1 MDHEN, CDR2 SYDVKM. After removal of 3 bases from V and 0 bases from J, the junction contained 3 bases not matched to a gene. The CDR3 contains 15 residues. CDR3 sequence (DNA): TGTGCCAGCAGTTTCACTAGCGGGCCCTCCTACGAGCAGTACTTC. This sequence encodes CASSFTSGPSYEQYF.

The chain carries TRBV6-5 and TRBJ1-1; a possible D gene is TRBD1 (5 bases). CDR1 and CDR2 (germline): MNHEY, SVGAGI. The CDR3 consists of 14 residues. Trimming pared 8 bases from V and 1 base from J, leaving 14 bases between. CDR3 loop: CASRGRGQNTEAFF. The DNA of the CDR3 is TGTGCCAGCCGAGGCCGGGGCCAGAACACTGAAGCTTTCTTT.

The rearrangement joins TRBV2 to TRBJ2-4; perhaps D is TRBD1 or TRBD2 (6 bases each). This CDR3 contains 17 residues. Germline CDR1 SNHLY, CDR2 FYNNEI. V lost 4 bases and J lost 3, with 19 bases in between. The CDR3 DNA sequence: TGTGCCAGCAGTGCCCGGGGGCCTCTAAGGGGCAAAAACATTCAGTACTTC. Its translation is CASSARGPLRGKNIQYF. Together with reference TRBV2 and TRBJ2-4, the CDR3 gives the full variable domain: EPEVTQTPSHQVTQMGQEVILRCVPISNHLYFYWYRQILGQKVEFLVSFYNNEISEKSEIFDDQFSVERPDGSNFTLKIRSTKLEDSAMYFCASSARGPLRGKNIQYFGAGTRLSVL.

The rearrangement links TRBV11-2 to TRBJ1-3, with D perhaps matching TRBD1 (5 bases). The germline V and J ends were trimmed by 6 bases and 1 base, with 16 bases remaining between them. Germline CDR1 is SGHAT and CDR2 is FQNNGV. CDR3 length: 16 amino acids. The CDR3 reads CASSSAGEISGNTIYF. CDR3 coding DNA: TGTGCCAGCAGTTCCGCGGGGGAGATATCTGGAAACACCATATATTTT.

V and J are TRBV5-1 and TRBJ1-2; TRBD1 might be the D (5 bases). The V end was cut by 1 base, the J end by 7 bases, with 17 bases between. The V gene's germline CDR1 is SGHRS and CDR2 YFSETQ. The CDR3 consists of 15 residues. CDR3 protein: CASSLRGGTASGYTF. The CDR3 DNA reads as TGCGCCAGCAGCTTGAGGGGCGGGACGGCGAGTGGCTACACCTTC.

The rearrangement links TRBV28 to TRBJ1-1; 7 bases are a match to TRBD1. V gave up 7 bases and J gave up 4 bases; unmatched junction bases: 6. Germline V gene sequence: CDR1 MDHEN, CDR2 SYDVKM. There are 13 residues in the CDR3. CDR3 nucleotide sequence: TGTGCCAGCAAAGAGGGGGCGGGCACTGAAGCTTTCTTT. Its protein is CASKEGAGTEAFF.

The CDR3 loop is CASARTPPREQYF. DNA for the CDR3: TGTGCTAGTGCCCGGACACCTCCCCGGGAGCAGTACTTC. V usage is TRBV12-5 and J usage is TRBJ2-7, with D perhaps TRBD1 (5 bases). Germline V gene lookup returns CDR1 LGHNT and CDR2 FRNRAP. V was clipped by 7 bases and J by 7 bases, with 17 bases between them. This CDR3 spans 13 amino acids.

This clone was seen just once. The rearrangement joins TRBV6-6 to TRBJ1-6; 7 bases agree with TRBD1. This CDR3 has 15 amino acids. The junction had 3 bases not matched to a gene; V was cut back by 0 bases and J by 7 bases. The germline V gene encodes CDR1 MNHNY and CDR2 SVGAGI (reference sequence). The CDR3 spells CASSYSGQSNSPLHF. The CDR3 coding sequence is TGTGCCAGCAGTTACTCGGGACAGTCCAATTCACCCCTCCACTTT.

The V gene is TRBV5-4, the J gene TRBJ1-4, with D possibly being TRBD1 (6 bases). Germline V gene data show CDR1 as SGHNT and CDR2 as YYREEE (reference sequence). This CDR3 comprises 15 residues. Trimming removed 3 bases from V and 1 base from J, with 10 bases in between. This chain's CDR3 is CASSSRGQTNEKLFF. The CDR3 region has the DNA TGTGCCAGCAGCTCGCGGGGGCAAACTAATGAAAAACTGTTTTTT. The whole variable domain, filled in from reference TRBV5-4 and TRBJ1-4, reads ETGVTQSPTHLIKTRGQQVTLRCSSQSGHNTVSWYQQALGQGPQFIFQYYREEENGRGNFPPRFSGLQFPNYSSELNVNALELDDSALYLCASSSRGQTNEKLFFGSGTQLSVL.

V and J are TRBV6-2 or TRBV6-3 and TRBJ2-4; possible D gene TRBD2, 5 bases. The CDR3 runs 14 residues. The V end lost 2 bases, the J end lost 5 bases, and 10 bases lay between the germline ends. Germline CDR1 MNHEY, CDR2 SVGEGT. CDR3 sequence reads: CASSYGTSENIQYF. DNA for the CDR3: TGTGCCAGCAGTTACGGTACTAGTGAAAACATTCAGTACTTC.

In nucleotides, the CDR3 is TGTGCCAGCAAACCCGGGACAGCTGGAAACACCATATATTTT. Translating it yields CASKPGTAGNTIYF. The genes are TRBV6-5 and TRBJ1-3, with 7 bases lining up with TRBD1. CDR1 and CDR2 from the germline V gene are MNHEY and SVGAGI. V shed 7 bases and J 2 bases; nucleotides not matched to a gene: 5. The CDR3 loop spans 14 amino acids.

This rearrangement joins TRBV4-1 to TRBJ2-3; tentative D call: TRBD1 (5 bases). The CDR3 totals 16 residues. Trimming removed 0 bases from V and 6 bases from J, with 16 bases in between. The germline CDR1 and CDR2 sequences are MGHRA and YSYEKL. Written as DNA, the CDR3 is TGCGCCAGCAGCCAAGAATGGGCAGGGCCTTTCGATACGCAGTATTTT. It codes for CASSQEWAGPFDTQYF.